This TCR beta chain was sequenced for a study of follicular helper T cells after annual influenza vaccination. Libraries were prepared by immunoSEQ multiplex PCR; TCRdb keeps only in-frame clonotypes and omits some of them. The top ten hold roughly 0.72% of the sample, which has 6,000 to 7,000 clones, over 75% seen once. Documented time point: 2015-2016 season, 7 days after influenza vaccination. Trimming stripped 2 bases from V and 2 bases from J, with 12 bases between. There are 14 residues in the CDR3. CDR1 is GTSNPN and CDR2 is SVGIG in the germline V gene (reference sequence). The TCR originated in an adult who received the influenza vaccine. Sequenced material: CXCR5+ CD38- circulating T follicular helper cells from blood, taken 7 days after influenza vaccination. Subset described: circulating Tfh, non-naive CD4+CXCR5+PD-1+ (ICOS+CD38+ or ICOS-CD38-). V usage is TRBV30 and J usage is TRBJ2-5; D might be TRBD2 (6 bases). CDR3 sequence (DNA): TGTGCCTGGAGTCGCCTGACTAGTCAAGAGACCCAGTACTTC. This translates into CAWSRLTSQETQYF. Combining the CDR3 with reference TRBV30 and TRBJ2-5 gives the whole variable domain SQTIHQWPATLVQPVGSPLSLECTVEGTSNPNLYWYRQAAGRGLQLLFYSVGIGQISSEVPQNLSASRPQDRQFILSSKKLLLSDSGFYLCAWSRLTSQETQYFGPGTRLLVL.